This TCR beta chain was captured in a study of cytomegalovirus exposure and HLA in healthy donors. Broader study findings: Sequencing likely produced, as an artifact, a cluster of highly shared sequence variants.

Concerning this clone: The antigen is undetermined.

CDR3 length equals 14 residues. In germline, CDR1 is SGHNT, CDR2 YYREEE (reference sequence). V lost 4 bases, J lost 0 bases, and 8 bases lay in between. Primers for the PCR totalled 60 Vbeta and 13 Jbeta. Using immunoSEQ multiplex PCR, the repertoire was profiled, and TCRdb retains in-frame clones only, with some absent. This sample has about 140,000 clones; roughly 74% occur once, and the top ten carry more than 2.5%. The sequenced sample was PBMCs. The receptor comes from a middle-aged man in good health and CMV-seronegative. This rearrangement joins TRBV5-4 to TRBJ1-3; D might be TRBD1 (5 bases). The CDR3 reads CASSNRFSGNTIYF. In DNA, the CDR3 is TGTGCCAGCAGCAACAGGTTCTCTGGAAACACCATATATTTT.